What follows are 8 T cell receptor beta chains derived from one specimen sequenced in a study of cytomegalovirus exposure and HLA in healthy donors. The primer mix had 60 Vbeta and 13 Jbeta primers. Sequencing was performed with immunoSEQ multiplex PCR; in TCRdb, only in-frame clones are kept and a portion is missing. This sample yields about 170,000 clones, of which approximately 65% are seen a single time; around 3% belongs to the top ten. Sequences were obtained from PBMCs. The receptors here all came from a middle-aged man in good health and CMV-seronegative.

As concerns this clone: Other DNA sequences in this sample translate to the same CDR3. The chain is built from TRBV5-1 and TRBJ2-1; 7 bases map to TRBD1. This CDR3 comprises 14 residues. Germline CDR1 reads SGHRS; CDR2 reads YFSETQ. V shed 3 bases, J shed 3 bases, and the junction held 3 bases outside the gene matches. The CDR3 protein is CASSSGTVYNEQFF. CDR3 in DNA: TGCGCCAGCAGCTCCGGGACAGTCTACAATGAGCAGTTCTTC.

The DNA of the CDR3 is TGTGCCAGCGCAAACGACAGGCGCGCAGATACGCAGTATTTT. Translation gives CASANDRRADTQYF. J is TRBJ2-3 and V is TRBV28, with D perhaps matching TRBD1 (6 bases). This CDR3 contains 14 residues. V lost 8 bases and J 4 bases, leaving 16 bases between the germline ends. Germline assignment: CDR1 MDHEN and CDR2 SYDVKM.

V and J are TRBV2 and TRBJ1-6; a possible D gene is TRBD1 (6 bases). Trimming took 2 bases from V and 7 from J, leaving 12 bases between them. Germline V gene data show CDR1 as SNHLY and CDR2 as FYNNEI. This CDR3 region has 15 residues. CDR3 nucleotide sequence: TGTGCCAGCAGTGAATTGGGGGCCGGGAATTCACCCCTCCACTTT. Protein sequence: CASSELGAGNSPLHF.

This chain uses TRBV18 with TRBJ2-3; 8 bases line up with TRBD2. In germline, CDR1 is KGHSH, CDR2 LQKENI. V was pared by 3 bases and J by 4 bases, with 0 bases of the junction left unmatched. This CDR3 region has 13 residues. Here the CDR3 DNA reads TGTGCCAGCTCACCGACTAGCGCAGATACGCAGTATTTT. Translation gives CASSPTSADTQYF.

This chain uses TRBV18 with TRBJ1-2; D ambiguous. The V end lost 0 bases, the J end lost 1 base, and 6 bases lay between the germline ends. Germline V lookup: CDR1 KGHSH, CDR2 LQKENI. CDR3 size: 14 residues. In nucleotides, the CDR3 is TGTGCCAGCTCACCACCGGGAGGTAACTATGGCTACACCTTC. Protein sequence: CASSPPGGNYGYTF.

DNA for the CDR3: TGTGCCAGCAGTCCCGGACAGGGCTACGAGCAGTACTTC. Amino acid sequence: CASSPGQGYEQYF. J is TRBJ2-7 and V is TRBV27; TRBD1 matches at 8 bases. The V gene end was trimmed by 5 bases and the J gene end by 3 bases; junction bases not matched to a gene: 3. This CDR3 region has 13 residues. Germline V gene data show CDR1 as MNHEY and CDR2 as SMNVEV (reference sequence).

This clone was seen only a few times. V gene TRBV7-9 combines with J gene TRBJ2-1, with D possibly matching TRBD1 (6 bases). Trimming took 3 bases from V and 2 from J, leaving 14 bases between them. CDR1 is SEHNR, CDR2 FQNEAQ, per germline (reference sequence). The CDR3 extends over 16 amino acids. In DNA, the CDR3 is TGTGCCAGCAGCTTGGGGTACAGGGAACCCTACAATGAGCAGTTCTTC. Protein: CASSLGYREPYNEQFF.

This clone has a handful of counts. The CDR3 region has the DNA TGTGCCAGCTCGGACGACCCGGCGGGGGAGCAGTACTTC. This gives the protein CASSDDPAGEQYF. V gene TRBV9 combines with J gene TRBJ2-7, with a tentative D call TRBD2 (6 bases). The CDR3 length is 13 residues. The germline V and J ends were trimmed by 7 bases and 7 bases, with 18 bases remaining between them. The V gene's germline CDR1 is SGDLS and CDR2 YYNGEE.